This TCR beta chain is drawn from a study of T cell responses to AZD1222 COVID-19 vaccine (dated by TCRdb to the early 2020s). At the level of the whole study: A total of over 230 trial participants underwent TCR sequencing, of whom some 210 received two doses of AZD1222 and some 25 received two doses of the MenACWY control vaccine. Trial participants were enrolled into age subgroups of 18-55, 56-69 and 70-plus years, which contained approximately 150, 28 and 58 TCR-sequenced participants, respectively. Overall study results and their limits: Participants were mostly white British, with more females than males. The authors suggested clonal diversity may have been underestimated. In the small 56-69-year group, the increase in depth fell short of significance, most likely because of low power. Reportedly, almost half of the unique spike-specific TCRs recognized epitopes lying outside the regions that are mutated in the B.1.351 and B.1.1.7 variants. Because no samples from the day 14 peak response were available, repertoires could be characterized only after the peak T cell response. Only 5 to 7 AZD1222 recipients were SARS-CoV-2 seropositive at baseline, limiting conclusions about previously exposed vaccinees. The vaccine-associated CD4 TCRs covered the entire spike protein, and the dominant responses fell in regions 160-218 and 743-854. Spike-specific TCR breadth and depth rose significantly after two AZD1222 doses compared with day 0 and with MenACWY recipients.

V was cut back by 2 bases and J by 3 bases, leaving a gap of 6 bases between them. The germline V gene sets CDR1 to KGHSH and CDR2 to LQKENI. The CDR3 measures 13 amino acids from cysteine to phenylalanine. Only CDR3 DNA is held: 39 bases, read in frame from base 1. As concerns this clone: Its antigen target is currently unknown. No much larger clonotype is one base removed from it; base qualities were not supplied.

The sample's time point, from its label and the paper: about 28 days (+/-7) after the second vaccine dose. Because spike-specific TCR depth and breadth did not differ between the two schedules, AZD1222 recipients who got a second dose at roughly 4 weeks were pooled with those who got a second dose at roughly 12 weeks. Samples from vaccinated people were obtained from the UK trials COV001 and COV002, which included a single-blind randomized controlled phase 2/3 trial of AZD1222 (ChAdOx1 nCoV-19) in healthy adults. For TCRbeta chain sequencing, PBMC samples from trial participants were taken at day 0 and at day 28 after the second dose. The CDR3 regions of human TCRbeta chains were analyzed by immunosequencing. The authors' pipeline ran thus. Repertoire TCRs were checked for matches against a reference library of SARS-CoV-2-specific TCRs that had been generated using the MIRA antigen-specificity platform. Breadth was defined as the fraction of unique TCRs that were SARS-CoV-2-associated, and depth was defined as the fraction of total T cells that were SARS-CoV-2-associated. Using the MIRA data, each spike-specific TCR was assigned both to the spike region to which the TCR was reactive and to a CD4 or CD8 class. Log10-transformed breadth and depth values were compared by one-way ANOVA with Sidak's multiple comparisons tests. The table was pulled from immuneACCESS by TCRdb, which kept in-frame rearrangements only. Such tables lose some clones; where checked, under half of the loss comes from unresolved V genes, and the rest has no known cause. D and trimming were read from the DNA, whereas the V and J calls and clone size are those reported in that table. The sample yields just over 150,000 clones; 90% were counted once. Approximately 1.5% of the sample is in the top ten clones.

The rearranged segments are TRBV18 and TRBJ2-3; the D gene assignment is ambiguous. This specimen was peripheral blood, taken 28 days after the second AZD1222 dose. This TCR came from an adult who received the AZD1222 COVID-19 vaccine. In nucleotides, the sequence is TGTGCCAGCTCACCATCCCAGACAGATACGCAGTATTTT. The resulting protein is CASSPSQTDTQYF.